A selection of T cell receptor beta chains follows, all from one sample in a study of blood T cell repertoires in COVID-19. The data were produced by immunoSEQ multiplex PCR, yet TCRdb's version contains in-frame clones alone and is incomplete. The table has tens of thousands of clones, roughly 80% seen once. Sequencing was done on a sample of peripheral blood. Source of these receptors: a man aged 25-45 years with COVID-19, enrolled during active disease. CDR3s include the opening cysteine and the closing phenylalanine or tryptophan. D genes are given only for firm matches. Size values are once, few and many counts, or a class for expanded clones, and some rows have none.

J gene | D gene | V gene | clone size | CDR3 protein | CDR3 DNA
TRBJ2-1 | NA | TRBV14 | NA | CASSLPGGPANEQFF | TGTGCCAGCAGCCTGCCCGGGGGACCTGCAAATGAGCAGTTCTTC
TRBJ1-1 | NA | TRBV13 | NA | CASSLGPRTEAFF | TGTGCCAGCAGCTTAGGTCCCCGCACTGAAGCTTTCTTT
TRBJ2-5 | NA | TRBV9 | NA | CASSARLGKRQETQYF | TGTGCCAGCAGCGCCCGACTAGGGAAACGTCAAGAGACCCAGTACTTC
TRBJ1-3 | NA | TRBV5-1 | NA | CASSPRGGSGNTIYF | TGCGCCAGCAGCCCGCGAGGGGGCTCTGGAAACACCATATATTTT
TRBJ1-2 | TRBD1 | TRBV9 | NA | CASSVGDRLNYGYTF | TGTGCCAGCAGCGTAGGGGACAGACTGAACTATGGCTACACCTTC
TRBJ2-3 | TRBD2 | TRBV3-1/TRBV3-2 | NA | CASSQEQRGDTQYF | TGTGCCAGCAGCCAAGAACAGCGGGGGGATACGCAGTATTTT
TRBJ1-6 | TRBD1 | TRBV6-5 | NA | CASSLQGARSPLHF | TGTGCCAGCAGCCTCCAGGGGGCGCGGTCACCCCTCCACTTT
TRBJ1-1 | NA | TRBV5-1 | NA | CASSPRGGRVTEAFF | TGCGCCAGCAGCCCCCGAGGGGGACGGGTCACTGAAGCTTTCTTT
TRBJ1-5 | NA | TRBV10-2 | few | CASSDPRRSVTQHF | TGCGCCAGCAGTGACCCCAGGAGGAGCGTGACCCAGCATTTT
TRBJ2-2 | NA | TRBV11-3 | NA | CASSLGPGTGELFF | TGTGCCAGCAGCCTGGGGCCGGGCACCGGGGAGCTGTTTTTT
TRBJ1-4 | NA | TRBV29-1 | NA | CSVLAPISETNEKLFF | TGCAGCGTCCTAGCCCCTATCTCCGAAACTAATGAAAAACTGTTTTTT
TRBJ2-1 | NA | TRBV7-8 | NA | CASSSPRQGLSNEQFF | TGTGCCAGCAGCTCCCCCCGACAGGGACTCAGCAATGAGCAGTTCTTC
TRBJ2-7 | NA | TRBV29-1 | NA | CSVLGTTYEQYF | TGCAGCGTCCTTGGCACAACCTACGAGCAGTACTTC
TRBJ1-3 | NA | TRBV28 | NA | CASVGADRSGNTIYF | TGTGCCAGCGTAGGGGCAGATCGGTCTGGAAACACCATATATTTT
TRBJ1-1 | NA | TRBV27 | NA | CASSAPGVTEAFF | TGTGCCAGCAGTGCGCCGGGGGTGACTGAAGCTTTCTTT
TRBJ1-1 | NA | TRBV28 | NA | CASSFPPRTAKNTEAFF | TGTGCCAGCAGTTTCCCTCCTCGGACAGCAAAGAACACTGAAGCTTTCTTT
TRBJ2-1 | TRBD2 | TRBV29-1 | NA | CSVGVGLAGYNEQFF | TGCAGCGTTGGAGTGGGACTAGCGGGATACAATGAGCAGTTCTTC
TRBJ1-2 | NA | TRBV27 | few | CASSFGPGNTNYGYTF | TGTGCCAGCAGTTTCGGGCCGGGAAACACTAACTATGGCTACACCTTC
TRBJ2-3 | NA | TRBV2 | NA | CATKLGSGTDTQYF | TGTGCCACCAAACTCGGGTCGGGCACAGATACGCAGTATTTT
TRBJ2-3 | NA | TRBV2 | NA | CASSEEGRRDTQYF | TGTGCCAGCAGCGAGGAGGGCCGGAGAGATACGCAGTATTTT
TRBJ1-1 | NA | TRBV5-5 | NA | CASSLAWGGTEAFF | TGTGCCAGCAGCTTGGCCTGGGGAGGGACTGAAGCTTTCTTT
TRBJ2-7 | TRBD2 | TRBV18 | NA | CASSRAGTGASYEQYF | TGTGCCAGCTCTCGAGCGGGGACCGGGGCGTCCTACGAGCAGTACTTC
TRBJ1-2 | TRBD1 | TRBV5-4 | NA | CASSLGQGDNGYTF | TGTGCCAGCAGCTTGGGCCAGGGGGACAATGGCTACACCTTC
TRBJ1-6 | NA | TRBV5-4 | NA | CASSLAGNSPLHF | TGTGCCAGCAGCTTGGCAGGGAATTCACCCCTCCACTTT
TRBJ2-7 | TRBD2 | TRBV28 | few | CASSPGLASSYEQYF | TGTGCCAGCAGCCCGGGACTAGCGTCCTCCTACGAGCAGTACTTC
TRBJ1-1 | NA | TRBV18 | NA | CASSENRAKNTEAFF | TGTGCCAGCTCCGAGAACAGGGCAAAGAACACTGAAGCTTTCTTT
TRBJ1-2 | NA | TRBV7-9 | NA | CASSLEGSGFNGYTF | TGTGCCAGCAGCTTAGAAGGGTCAGGGTTTAATGGCTACACCTTC
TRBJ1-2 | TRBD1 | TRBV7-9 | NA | CASSLGQGDGYTF | TGTGCCAGCAGCCTGGGACAGGGGGACGGCTACACCTTC
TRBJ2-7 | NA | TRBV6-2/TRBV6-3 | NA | CASSRRDLWGYEQYF | TGTGCCAGCAGTCGGCGGGACCTCTGGGGGTACGAGCAGTACTTC
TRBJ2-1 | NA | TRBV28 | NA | CASSPQSPGSEQFF | TGTGCCAGCAGTCCTCAATCCCCTGGGAGTGAGCAGTTCTTC
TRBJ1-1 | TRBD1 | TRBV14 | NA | CASSRGQGTEAFF | TGTGCCAGCAGCCGAGGACAGGGCACTGAAGCTTTCTTT
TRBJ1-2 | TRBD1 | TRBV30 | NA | CAWIETGLGYTF | TGTGCCTGGATTGAGACAGGGCTTGGCTACACCTTC
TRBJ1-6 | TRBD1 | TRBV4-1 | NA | CASSQERQGPNSPLHF | TGCGCCAGCAGCCAGGAGAGACAGGGGCCTAATTCACCCCTCCACTTT
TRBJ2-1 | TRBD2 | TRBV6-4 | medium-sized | CASSPGTSGSDEQFF | TGTGCCAGCAGCCCCGGGACTAGCGGGAGCGATGAGCAGTTCTTC
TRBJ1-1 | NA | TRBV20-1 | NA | CSAGGGTEAFF | TGCAGTGCAGGGGGGGGCACTGAAGCTTTCTTT
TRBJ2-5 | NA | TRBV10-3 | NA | CAISGGPQVQETQYF | TGTGCCATCAGTGGGGGCCCCCAGGTCCAAGAGACCCAGTACTTC
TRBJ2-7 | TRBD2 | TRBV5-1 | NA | CASSSRTSALSYEQYF | TGCGCCAGCAGCTCTCGTACTAGCGCCCTCTCCTACGAGCAGTACTTC
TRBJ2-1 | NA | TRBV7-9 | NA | CASSVTSLGGEQFF | TGTGCCAGCAGCGTAACTAGCCTGGGGGGTGAGCAGTTCTTC
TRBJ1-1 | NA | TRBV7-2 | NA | CASSLNREAFF | TGTGCCAGCAGCTTGAACAGGGAAGCTTTCTTT
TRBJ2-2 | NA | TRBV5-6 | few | CASSLLGQNTGELFF | TGTGCCAGCAGCTTACTGGGACAAAACACCGGGGAGCTGTTTTTT
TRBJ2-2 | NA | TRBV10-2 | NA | CASSDRDITNTGELFF | TGCGCCAGCAGTGACCGGGACATTACGAACACCGGGGAGCTGTTTTTT
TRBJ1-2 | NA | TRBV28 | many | CASSTALIGGYTF | TGTGCCAGCAGCACAGCCCTCATTGGTGGCTACACCTTC
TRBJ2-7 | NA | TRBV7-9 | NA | CASSLHDSSYEQYF | TGTGCCAGCAGCTTACACGACAGCTCCTACGAGCAGTACTTC
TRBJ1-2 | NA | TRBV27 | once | CASSSYYGDYGYTF | TGTGCCAGCAGTTCCTACTACGGGGACTATGGCTACACCTTC
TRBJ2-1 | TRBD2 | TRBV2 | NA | CASSELLGLASVDEQFF | TGTGCCAGCAGTGAGTTGTTGGGACTAGCTTCGGTCGATGAGCAGTTCTTC
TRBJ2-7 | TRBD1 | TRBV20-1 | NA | CSAGTGGKEYF | TGCAGTGCCGGGACAGGGGGAAAGGAGTACTTC
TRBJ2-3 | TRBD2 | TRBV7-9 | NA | CASSLPLAGTTDTQYF | TGTGCCAGCAGCTTACCACTAGCGGGGACCACAGATACGCAGTATTTT
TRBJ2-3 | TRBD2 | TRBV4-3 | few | CASSQDLRSGRIDTQYF | TGCGCCAGCAGCCAAGATCTGAGAAGCGGGAGGATTGATACGCAGTATTTT
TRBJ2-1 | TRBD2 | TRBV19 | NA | CASSLASGTYEQFF | TGTGCCAGTAGTTTGGCTAGCGGGACCTATGAGCAGTTCTTC
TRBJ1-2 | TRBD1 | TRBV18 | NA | CASSPEQGAWGYTF | TGTGCCAGCTCACCAGAACAGGGGGCTTGGGGCTACACCTTC
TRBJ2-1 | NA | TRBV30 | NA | CAWSAQYNEQFF | TGTGCCTGGAGTGCTCAGTACAATGAGCAGTTCTTC
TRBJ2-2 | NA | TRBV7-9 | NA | CASSSSGSGELFF | TGTGCCAGCAGCTCCTCGGGGTCCGGGGAGCTGTTTTTT
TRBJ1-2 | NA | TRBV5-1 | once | CASSLDPSRAYTF | TGCGCCAGCAGCTTGGATCCTAGCAGAGCGTACACCTTC
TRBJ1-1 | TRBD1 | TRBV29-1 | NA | CSVKQGLMNTEAFF | TGCAGCGTTAAACAGGGGCTCATGAACACTGAAGCTTTCTTT
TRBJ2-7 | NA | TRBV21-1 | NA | CASRDRRYEQYF | TGTGCCAGCAGGGACAGGCGCTACGAGCAGTACTTC
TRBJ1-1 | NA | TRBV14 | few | CASSPSVTGF | TGTGCCAGCAGCCCCTCAGTGACAGGATTT
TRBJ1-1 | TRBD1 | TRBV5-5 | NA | CASSWGQGTEAFF | TGTGCCAGCAGCTGGGGACAGGGGACTGAAGCTTTCTTT
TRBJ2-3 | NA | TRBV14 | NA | CASSRNRVTDTQYF | TGTGCCAGCAGCCGAAACAGGGTTACAGATACGCAGTATTTT
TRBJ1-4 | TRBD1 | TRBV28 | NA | CASSSDRGGTTNEKLFF | TGTGCCAGCAGTTCGGACAGGGGGGGAACAACTAATGAAAAACTGTTTTTT
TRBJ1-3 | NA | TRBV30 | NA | CAWSVGQISGNTIYF | TGTGCCTGGAGTGTTGGACAGATCTCTGGAAACACCATATATTTT